This record looks at one T cell receptor (beta chain) sequence and its context. In Seattle, patients joined the study during active infection and were tracked longitudinally. Method: immunoSEQ multiplex PCR; TCRdb's copy keeps in-frame clones and lacks some. The profile shows some 180,000 clones, over 75% of them singletons. This record comes from a study of blood T cell repertoires in COVID-19. The sequence derives from a man aged 50 to 59 with COVID-19, enrolled during active disease. The sample comprised peripheral blood.

Here the CDR3 DNA reads TGTGCCAGCAGCGTCGACAGGGCCGGGGAGCTGTTTTTT. Its protein is CASSVDRAGELFF. The J gene is TRBJ2-2, the V gene TRBV5-6; the match to TRBD1 covers 7 bases. The trim removed 4 bases at V and 6 bases at J, leaving 3 bases unmatched. Looked up from germline, CDR1 is SGHDT and CDR2 is YYEEEE. This CDR3 has 13 residues.